What follows describes a single T cell receptor (beta chain). Researchers ran the PCR with 60 Vbeta and 13 Jbeta primers. Sequencing used immunoSEQ multiplex PCR; TCRdb keeps in-frame clones, though not all of them. This repertoire shows 95,000 to 150,000 clones, about 80% found once; its top ten account for 7.5% to 9%. The sample belongs to a study of cytomegalovirus exposure and HLA in healthy donors. CDR1 and CDR2 from the germline V gene are MDHEN and SYDVKM. The CDR3 runs 15 residues. V lost 2 bases and J lost 0, with 5 bases in between. The sequenced material came from PBMCs. The chain has TRBV28 and TRBJ2-6, with D possibly being TRBD2 (5 bases). This sequence originates from a female donor in good health and CMV-seropositive. Written as DNA, the CDR3 is TGTGCCAGCAGTTTAGGGAGCTCTGGGGCCAACGTCCTGACTTTC. Protein product: CASSLGSSGANVLTF.